Sequencing of this T cell receptor beta chain was carried out in a study of blood T cell repertoires in COVID-19. Background on the study: Donors in the United States, Italy and Spain gave samples during acute or convalescent COVID-19. T cells, B-cell-depleted T cells, or PBMCs supplied cDNA or gDNA.

This CDR3 is 16 amino acids long. In germline, CDR1 is LGHNT, CDR2 FRNRAP. V trimming: 4 bases; J trimming: 0 bases; junction bases outside the gene matches: 3. Authors' methods: For nucleated cells, counts were estimated from reference gene primer amplification. The data were produced by immunoSEQ multiplex PCR, yet TCRdb's version contains in-frame clones alone and is incomplete. That table supplies the V and J calls and clone size; D and trimming were determined from the DNA. The top ten clones hold roughly 3% of a sample with 65,000 to 95,000 clones, over 75% of them seen once. This TCR came from a man aged 70-80 years with active or convalescent COVID-19. The sequenced material came from peripheral blood. The V gene is TRBV12-5, the J gene TRBJ1-4; 9 bases line up with TRBD1. This chain's CDR3 is CASGYRGRATNEKLFF. The CDR3 nucleotides are TGTGCTAGTGGTTACAGGGGGCGAGCAACTAATGAAAAACTGTTTTTT.